The 2 T cell receptor beta chains given below trace back to one sample, sequenced in a study of T cell responses to AZD1222 COVID-19 vaccine. Libraries were prepared by immunoSEQ multiplex PCR; TCRdb keeps only in-frame clonotypes and omits some of them. The data contain 170,000 or so clones, about nine tenths of them seen just once; the ten biggest clones take up around 3%. Sequencing was performed on peripheral blood, taken on day 0 of AZD1222 vaccination. The receptors here all came from an adult in good health.

This chain connects TRBV4-2 to TRBJ1-5; D unclear. V dropped 0 bases and J dropped 5 bases, with 8 bases sitting between them. The CDR3 contains 14 residues. Germline V gene lookup returns CDR1 LGHNA and CDR2 YNFKEQ. CDR3 coding DNA: TGTGCCAGCAGCCAAGACGAGGGTTATCAGCCCCAGCATTTT. Protein sequence: CASSQDEGYQPQHF.

The chain employs TRBV19 and TRBJ1-1; no definite D call. This CDR3 is 13 amino acids long. V lost 0 bases and J 11 bases, leaving 13 bases between the germline ends. The V gene's germline CDR1 is LNHDA and CDR2 SQIVND (reference sequence). CDR3 in DNA: TGTGCCAGTAGTATAGATCTTGAAGGGAGGGCTTTCTTT. Protein sequence: CASSIDLEGRAFF.